The present T cell receptor beta chain was sequenced within a study of T cell repertoires in cytomegalovirus infection (dated by TCRdb to 2018 to 2020). About the full investigation: Peptide stimulations targeted recently identified HLA-C-restricted CMV epitopes, whose presentation resists viral immunomodulation, together with well-studied HLA-B-restricted epitopes. Because public TCR beta signatures pointed to carriage of CMV infection together with the matching HLA type, the HLA type of each donor mattered for the analysis.

The paper as a whole reports these results and caveats: The ex vivo response was dominated by HLA-C-restricted CMV-specific TCR beta clonotypes, which also provided the single most frequent clonotype in two of eight donors. Cumulative frequency of public TCR beta family members discriminated carriers of CMV infection plus the relevant HLA type in this cohort and an independent roughly 330-donor cohort.

Including the terminal cysteine and phenylalanine, the CDR3 comprises 13 residues. The DNA shown is the 39-base CDR3, in frame from base 1. Deletion took 7 bases off V and 0 bases off J, with a span of 9 bases between the germline ends. From a lookup of the germline V gene, CDR1 and CDR2 are MNHNS and SASEGT. In the paper's terms, the treatment or condition label means: in vitro stimulation with specific CMV peptide epitopes to enrich CMV-specific T cells. With regard to this clonotype: Its antigen has not been determined. No base quality information exists; no much larger clone differs at one position.

Reads for this sample came from an Illumina HiSeq 1500. TCRdb reworked the public reads: Q25 trimming with fastp, MiXCR clone assembly, productive beta chains retained. Under each unique CDR3 protein, matching rows form one entry showing the most common genes and DNA. The sample profile shows around 430,000 distinct CDR3 sequences; under 55% of them were found once. The top ten constitute approximately 40% of the sample. Source: cultured PBMCs, taken from culture after CMV antigen stimulation. Recombination connected TRBV6-1 to TRBJ1-1; the D segment cannot be called with confidence. This TCR came from a human donor in good health (CMV status not recorded). Some clones in this sample may be carry-over from other donors' samples. The CDR3 in this case is CASKTLLNTEAFF. The DNA sequence is as follows: TGTGCCAGCAAGACACTACTGAACACTGAAGCTTTCTTT.